Described below is a single TCR beta chain sequence and its context. Its specificity is not known. The entry originates in a study of response to subunit inactivated influenza vaccine. The study's findings and limits: Each seasonal flu vaccination may recruit only limited new T cells, authors suggested.

The CDR3 extends over 18 amino acids. J was trimmed by 5 bases and V by 2 bases; bases with no gene match: 17. Germline V gene sequence: CDR1 MNHEY, CDR2 SVGEGT. TCRdb re-derived calls from the RT-PCR reads in MiXCR, one entry per CDR3 protein. Among hundreds of thousands of distinct CDR3 sequences, 14% were seen once, and the ten largest hold about 7.6%. This sequence originates from a man aged 45-65 years who received an inactivated influenza vaccine. The sequences come from PBMCs from blood, collected roughly 2 weeks before vaccination. V usage is TRBV6-2 or TRBV6-3 and J usage is TRBJ2-5, with 7 bases lining up with TRBD1. CDR3 loop: CASSYPGQIWSGTETQYF. The CDR3, as DNA: TGTGCCAGCAGTTACCCGGGACAGATTTGGTCCGGTACGGAGACCCAGTACTTC.